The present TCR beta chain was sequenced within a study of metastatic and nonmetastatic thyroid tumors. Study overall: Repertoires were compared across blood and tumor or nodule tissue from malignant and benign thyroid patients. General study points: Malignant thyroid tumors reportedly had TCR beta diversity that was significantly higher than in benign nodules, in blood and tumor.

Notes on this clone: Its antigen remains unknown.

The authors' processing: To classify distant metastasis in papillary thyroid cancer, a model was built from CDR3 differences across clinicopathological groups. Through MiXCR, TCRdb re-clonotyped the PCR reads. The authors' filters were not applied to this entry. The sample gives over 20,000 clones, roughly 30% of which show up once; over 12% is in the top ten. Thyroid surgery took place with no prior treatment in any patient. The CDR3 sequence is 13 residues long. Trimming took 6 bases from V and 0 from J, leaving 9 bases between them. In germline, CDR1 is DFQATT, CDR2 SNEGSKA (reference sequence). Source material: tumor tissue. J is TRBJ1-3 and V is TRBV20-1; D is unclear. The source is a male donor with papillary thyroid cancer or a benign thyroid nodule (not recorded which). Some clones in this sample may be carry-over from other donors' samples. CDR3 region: CSAPHSSGNTIYF. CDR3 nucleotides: TGCAGTGCACCCCACAGCTCTGGAAACACCATATATTTT.